This TCR beta chain is drawn from a study of CD8+ T cells in alopecia areata. Findings and limits, study-wide: Normal skin's resident alphabeta T cells are also sequenced in scalp samples. Affected scalp, especially in alopecia totalis/universalis, had a higher clonality than normal scalp did. With patients, TCR sharing proved less clear than in mice, a difference possibly related to HLA.

V gave up 2 bases and J gave up 7 bases, with 10 bases separating them. CDR3 length: 13 residues. Germline lookup yields CDR1 SGDLS and CDR2 YYNGEE. Peripheral blood, together with lesional scalp punch biopsies, was collected from alopecia areata patients. To note about this clone: Its antigen is unknown.

Extracted from the samples, RNA was reverse transcribed into cDNA to serve as the sequencing template. Clones were sequenced by immunoSEQ multiplex PCR, and TCRdb holds only the in-frame ones, with some missing. Of about 130,000 clones in the sample, 58% were seen once. This clonotype originated in a human donor with alopecia areata. The sequences come from CD4+ T cells sorted from blood, collected at week 0. V usage is TRBV9 and J usage is TRBJ2-1, with D perhaps TRBD1 or TRBD2 (5 bases each). The CDR3 coding sequence is TGTGCCAGCAGCGTTTTAGGGGAGAATGAGCAGTTCTTC. It codes for CASSVLGENEQFF.